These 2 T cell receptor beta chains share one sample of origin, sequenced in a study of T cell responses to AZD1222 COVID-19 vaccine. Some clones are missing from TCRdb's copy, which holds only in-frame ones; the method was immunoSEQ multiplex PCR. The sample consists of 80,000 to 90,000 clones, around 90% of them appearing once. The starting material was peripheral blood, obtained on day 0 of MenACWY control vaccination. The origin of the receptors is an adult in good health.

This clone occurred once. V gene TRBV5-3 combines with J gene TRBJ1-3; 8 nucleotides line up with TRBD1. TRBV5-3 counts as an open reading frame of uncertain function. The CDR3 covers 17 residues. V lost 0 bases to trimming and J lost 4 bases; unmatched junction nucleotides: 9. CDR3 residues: CARSLARTGINGNTIYF. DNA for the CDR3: TGTGCCAGAAGCTTGGCCCGGACAGGGATCAACGGAAACACCATATATTTT.

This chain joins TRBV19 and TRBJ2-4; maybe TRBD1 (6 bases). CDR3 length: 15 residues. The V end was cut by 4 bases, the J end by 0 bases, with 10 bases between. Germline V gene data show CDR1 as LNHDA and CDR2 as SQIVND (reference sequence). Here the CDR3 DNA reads TGTGCCAGTAGTAAGACAGGTCTAGCCAAAAACATTCAGTACTTC. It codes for CASSKTGLAKNIQYF.